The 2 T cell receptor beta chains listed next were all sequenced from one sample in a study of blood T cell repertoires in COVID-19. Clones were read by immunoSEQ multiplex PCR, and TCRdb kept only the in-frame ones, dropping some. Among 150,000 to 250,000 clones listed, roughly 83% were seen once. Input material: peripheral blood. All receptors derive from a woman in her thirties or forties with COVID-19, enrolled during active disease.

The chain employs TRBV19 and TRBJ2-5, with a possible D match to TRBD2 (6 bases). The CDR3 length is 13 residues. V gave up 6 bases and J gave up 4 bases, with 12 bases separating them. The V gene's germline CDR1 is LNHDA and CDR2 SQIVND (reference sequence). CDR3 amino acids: CASSRDLRETQYF. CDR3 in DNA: TGTGCCAGTAGCCGGGACTTAAGAGAGACCCAGTACTTC.

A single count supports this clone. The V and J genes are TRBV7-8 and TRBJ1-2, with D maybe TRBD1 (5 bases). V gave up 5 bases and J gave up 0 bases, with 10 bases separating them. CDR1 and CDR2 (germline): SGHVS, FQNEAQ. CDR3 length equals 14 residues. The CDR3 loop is CASSEGLTNYGYTF. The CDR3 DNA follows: TGTGCCAGCAGCGAGGGACTGACTAACTATGGCTACACCTTC.